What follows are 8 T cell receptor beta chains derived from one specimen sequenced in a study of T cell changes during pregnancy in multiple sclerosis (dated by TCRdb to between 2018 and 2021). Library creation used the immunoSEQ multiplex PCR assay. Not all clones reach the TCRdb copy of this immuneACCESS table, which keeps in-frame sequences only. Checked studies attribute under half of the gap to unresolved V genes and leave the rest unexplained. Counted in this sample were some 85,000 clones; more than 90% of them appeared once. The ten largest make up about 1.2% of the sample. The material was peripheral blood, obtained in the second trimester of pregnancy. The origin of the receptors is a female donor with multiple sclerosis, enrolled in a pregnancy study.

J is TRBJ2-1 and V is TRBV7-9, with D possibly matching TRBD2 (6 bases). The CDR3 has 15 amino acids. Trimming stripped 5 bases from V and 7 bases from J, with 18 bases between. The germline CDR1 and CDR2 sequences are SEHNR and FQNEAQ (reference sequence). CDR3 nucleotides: TGTGCCAGCAGCGAAAGGGCGGGAATTCGGAATGAGCAGTTCTTC. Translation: CASSERAGIRNEQFF.

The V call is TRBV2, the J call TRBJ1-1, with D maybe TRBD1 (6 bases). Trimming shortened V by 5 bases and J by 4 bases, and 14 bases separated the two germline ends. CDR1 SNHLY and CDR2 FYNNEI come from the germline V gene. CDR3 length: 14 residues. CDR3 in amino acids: CASSHETGITEAFF. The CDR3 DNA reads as TGTGCCAGCAGTCACGAAACAGGGATCACTGAAGCTTTCTTT.

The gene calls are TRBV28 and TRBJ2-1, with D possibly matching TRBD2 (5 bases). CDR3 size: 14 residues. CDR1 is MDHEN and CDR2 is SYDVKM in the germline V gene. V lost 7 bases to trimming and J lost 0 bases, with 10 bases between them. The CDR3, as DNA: TGTGCCAGCACTAGCCCGGACTCCTACAATGAGCAGTTCTTC. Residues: CASTSPDSYNEQFF.

CDR3 region: CASSESKRTGELFF. The CDR3, as DNA: TGCGCCAGCAGTGAGTCGAAGCGGACCGGGGAGCTGTTTTTT. The chain has TRBV10-2 and TRBJ2-2; D is perhaps TRBD2 (5 bases). V was clipped by 0 bases and J by 5 bases, with 7 bases between them. Germline CDR1 is WSHSY and CDR2 is SAAADI. This CDR3 spans 14 amino acids.

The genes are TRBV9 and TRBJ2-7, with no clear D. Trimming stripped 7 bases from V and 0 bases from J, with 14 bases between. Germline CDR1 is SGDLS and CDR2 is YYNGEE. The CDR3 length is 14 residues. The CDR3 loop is CASDRLEVSYEQYF. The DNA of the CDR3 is TGTGCCAGCGACCGACTCGAAGTCTCCTACGAGCAGTACTTC.

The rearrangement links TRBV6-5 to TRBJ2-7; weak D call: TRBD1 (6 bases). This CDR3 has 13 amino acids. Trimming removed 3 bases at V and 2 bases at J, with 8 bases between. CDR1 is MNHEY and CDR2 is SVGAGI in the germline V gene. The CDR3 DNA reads TGTGCCAGCAGTTATGGACAGACCTACGAGCAGTACTTC. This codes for CASSYGQTYEQYF.

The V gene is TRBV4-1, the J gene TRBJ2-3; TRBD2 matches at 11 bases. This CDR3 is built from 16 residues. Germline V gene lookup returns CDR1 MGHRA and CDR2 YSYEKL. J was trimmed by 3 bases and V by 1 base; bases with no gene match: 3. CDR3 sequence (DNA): TGCGCCAGCAGCCAAGGAGCTAGCGGGAGGACAGATACGCAGTATTTT. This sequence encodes CASSQGASGRTDTQYF.

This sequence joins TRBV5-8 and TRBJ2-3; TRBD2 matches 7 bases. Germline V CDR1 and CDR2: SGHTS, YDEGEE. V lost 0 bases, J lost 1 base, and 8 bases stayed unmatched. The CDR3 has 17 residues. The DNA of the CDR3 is TGTGCCAGCAGCTTGGGGGCAGCGGGAATCGGCACAGATACGCAGTATTTT. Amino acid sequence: CASSLGAAGIGTDTQYF.